The next 19 T cell receptor beta chains were all read from a single sample in a study of blood T cell repertoires in COVID-19. Sequenced by immunoSEQ multiplex PCR; TCRdb stores in-frame clones only, minus some. The table has around 300,000 clones, 85% to 90% seen once. Material: peripheral blood. The receptors originated from a woman in her forties with acute or convalescent COVID-19.

This clone occurred a few times. V and J are TRBV10-1 and TRBJ2-5, with a possible D match to TRBD1 (6 bases). The CDR3 loop spans 14 amino acids. Deletions cut 6 bases from V and 10 bases from J, with 21 bases between. Germline CDR1 reads WNHNN; CDR2 reads SYGVQD (reference sequence). The CDR3: CASSHKGDPRDQYF. CDR3 bases: TGCGCCAGCAGCCACAAGGGGGACCCCCGTGACCAGTACTTC.

CDR3: CASSLKERSLATNEKLFF. The CDR3 nucleotides are TGTGCCAGCAGCTTAAAGGAAAGGAGCCTCGCGACTAATGAAAAACTGTTTTTT. This chain links TRBV13 with TRBJ1-4; no reliable D call. Germline V lookup: CDR1 PRHDT, CDR2 FYEKMQ (reference sequence). The germline V and J ends were trimmed by 2 bases and 2 bases, with 18 bases remaining between them. This CDR3 region has 18 residues.

This chain links TRBV30 with TRBJ2-5; no clear D gene. The CDR3 contains 12 residues. Trimming pared 7 bases from V and 5 bases from J, leaving 14 bases between. Germline V lookup: CDR1 GTSNPN, CDR2 SVGIG (reference sequence). The DNA of the CDR3 is TGTGCCTTTAACTTGGGCGTGGAGACCCAGTACTTC. Its translation is CAFNLGVETQYF.

The gene calls are TRBV6-1 and TRBJ1-1, with 9 bases identical to TRBD1. J was trimmed by 1 base and V by 2 bases; bases with no gene match: 14. Germline lookup yields CDR1 MNHNS and CDR2 SASEGT. The CDR3 runs to 19 residues. The CDR3 here is CASSEKGEGTGRENTEAFF. The DNA for the CDR3 is TGTGCCAGCAGTGAAAAAGGGGAGGGGACAGGGAGAGAGAACACTGAAGCTTTCTTT.

The V and J genes are TRBV19 and TRBJ2-3; tentatively, D is TRBD1 (6 bases). The germline V and J ends were trimmed by 4 bases and 1 base, with 12 bases remaining between them. Germline values: CDR1 LNHDA, CDR2 SQIVND (reference sequence). This CDR3 is 15 amino acids long. CDR3 sequence (DNA): TGTGCCAGTAGTAGATCCAGGGGAGGCACAGATACGCAGTATTTT. It yields the protein CASSRSRGGTDTQYF.

J is TRBJ2-1 and V is TRBV24-1; D is unclear. Germline CDR1 and CDR2: KGHDR and SFDVKD. The CDR3 contains 12 residues. V shed 0 bases and J shed 8 bases, with 4 bases lying between them. CDR3 residues: CATSDLFDEQFF. The DNA for the CDR3 is TGTGCCACCAGTGATTTGTTCGATGAGCAGTTCTTC.

The CDR3 sequence is CASSLIGQGQETQYF. CDR3 DNA: TGTGCCAGCAGCTTGATCGGACAGGGACAAGAGACCCAGTACTTC. The gene calls are TRBV5-4 and TRBJ2-5, with 8 positions matching TRBD1. The junction had 4 bases not matched to a gene; V was cut back by 1 base and J by 2 bases. The CDR3 loop spans 15 amino acids. The germline V gene has CDR1 SGHNT and CDR2 YYREEE (reference sequence).

The V call is TRBV6-5, the J call TRBJ1-5; D unclear. The germline CDR1 and CDR2 sequences are MNHEY and SVGAGI. V gave up 2 bases and J gave up 9 bases, with 8 bases separating them. CDR3 length: 12 amino acids. The chain's CDR3 is CASSYPSLPQHF. CDR3 coding DNA: TGTGCCAGCAGTTACCCAAGCCTGCCCCAGCATTTT.

This clone was found once. The chain recombines TRBV24-1 with TRBJ1-1; 8 bases are shared with TRBD1. Trimming cost V 4 bases and J 5 bases; bases outside gene matches: 2. This CDR3 spans 13 amino acids. Looked up from germline, CDR1 is KGHDR and CDR2 is SFDVKD. CDR3 loop: CATSDWTGTEAFF. CDR3 nucleotide sequence: TGTGCCACCAGTGACTGGACAGGGACTGAAGCTTTCTTT.

The chain recombines TRBV6-1 with TRBJ2-1; D may be TRBD1 (5 bases). CDR1 is MNHNS and CDR2 is SASEGT in the germline V gene. V was clipped by 0 bases and J by 12 bases, with 9 bases between them. The length of the CDR3 is 12 residues. The CDR3 bases are TGTGCCAGCAGTGAAGCGACAGCCCGGCAGTTCTTC. This encodes CASSEATARQFF.

A few counts support this clone. The V call is TRBV7-2, the J call TRBJ1-2; TRBD1 is a possible D gene (6 bases). Trimming removed 5 bases from V and 4 bases from J, with 14 bases in between. This CDR3 spans 14 amino acids. Germline V gene sequence: CDR1 SGHTA, CDR2 FQGNSA. The CDR3 DNA sequence: TGTGCCAGCAGCGTACGGACAGCGATCTATGGCTACACCTTC. Residues: CASSVRTAIYGYTF.

The chain uses TRBV7-8 and TRBJ1-3; 9 bases map to TRBD1. The germline gives CDR1 SGHVS, CDR2 FQNEAQ. J lost 2 bases, V lost 2 bases, and 1 base had no gene match. The CDR3 is 15 residues long. In DNA, the CDR3 is TGTGCCAGCAGCTTAAGACAGGGGGCTGGAAACACCATATATTTT. This codes for CASSLRQGAGNTIYF.

V gene TRBV5-6 combines with J gene TRBJ1-6; D uncertain. Trimming pared 1 base from V and 0 bases from J, leaving 17 bases between. Germline lookup yields CDR1 SGHDT and CDR2 YYEEEE. This CDR3 region has 19 residues. CDR3 DNA: TGTGCCAGCAGCTTGTTTATTCCGTCTCTGAGCTCCTATAATTCACCCCTCCACTTT. Its protein is CASSLFIPSLSSYNSPLHF. Full variable domain (remainder filled in from reference TRBV5-6 and TRBJ1-6): DAGVTQSPTHLIKTRGQQVTLRCSPKSGHDTVSWYQQALGQGPQFIFQYYEEEERQRGNFPDRFSGHQFPNYSSELNVNALLLGDSALYLCASSLFIPSLSSYNSPLHFGNGTRLTVT.

The chain links TRBV7-9 to TRBJ1-1, with 7 bases lining up with TRBD1. The germline V gene encodes CDR1 SEHNR and CDR2 FQNEAQ (reference sequence). The CDR3 extends over 13 amino acids. Trimming removed 3 bases from V and 6 bases from J; junction bases left unmatched: 4. The CDR3 coding sequence is TGTGCCAGCAGCTTGAGTCAGGGGGCTGAAGCTTTCTTT. Amino acid sequence: CASSLSQGAEAFF.

The chain recombines TRBV4-2 with TRBJ1-3, with D possibly matching TRBD1 (5 bases). The CDR3 runs to 13 residues. The V and J ends lost 1 base and 4 bases respectively, with 5 bases between them. The germline CDR1 and CDR2 sequences are LGHNA and YNFKEQ. Here the CDR3 reads CASSQGGGNTIYF. In DNA, the CDR3 is TGTGCCAGCAGCCAAGGGGGCGGAAACACCATATATTTT.

The chain's CDR3 is CSVEDIDGYTF. CDR3 coding DNA: TGCAGCGTTGAAGATATCGATGGCTACACCTTC. The chain joins TRBV29-1 to TRBJ1-2, with no clear D. Germline V CDR1 and CDR2: SQVTM, ANQGSEA. This CDR3 has 11 amino acids. V lost 0 bases and J 6 bases, leaving 5 bases between the germline ends.

J is TRBJ2-1 and V is TRBV2; 10 nucleotides line up with TRBD2. The length of the CDR3 is 15 residues. V shed 3 bases, J shed 6 bases, and the junction held 5 bases outside the gene matches. Germline V lookup: CDR1 SNHLY, CDR2 FYNNEI. The CDR3 here is CASSDRASGGNEQFF. The CDR3, as DNA: TGTGCCAGCAGTGACAGGGCTAGCGGGGGCAATGAGCAGTTCTTC. Supplemented by reference TRBV2 and TRBJ2-1, the full variable domain reads EPEVTQTPSHQVTQMGQEVILRCVPISNHLYFYWYRQILGQKVEFLVSFYNNEISEKSEIFDDQFSVERPDGSNFTLKIRSTKLEDSAMYFCASSDRASGGNEQFFGPGTRLTVL.

Written as DNA, the CDR3 is TGTGCCAGCAGCGCCGGGACAGCTAGGGGAAACACCATATATTTT. Its protein is CASSAGTARGNTIYF. The chain has TRBV9 and TRBJ1-3; 7 positions agree with TRBD1. CDR3 length: 15 residues. Per germline, CDR1 SGDLS and CDR2 YYNGEE. Trimming cost V 3 bases and J 4 bases; bases outside gene matches: 7.

The rearrangement links TRBV19 to TRBJ1-5; D ambiguous. This CDR3 spans 16 amino acids. V was clipped by 3 bases and J by 7 bases, with 19 bases between them. Germline V gives CDR1 LNHDA, CDR2 SQIVND (reference sequence). The CDR3 region is CASSINVGEKDQPQHF. DNA for the CDR3: TGTGCCAGTAGTATTAATGTCGGGGAAAAGGACCAGCCCCAGCATTTT.